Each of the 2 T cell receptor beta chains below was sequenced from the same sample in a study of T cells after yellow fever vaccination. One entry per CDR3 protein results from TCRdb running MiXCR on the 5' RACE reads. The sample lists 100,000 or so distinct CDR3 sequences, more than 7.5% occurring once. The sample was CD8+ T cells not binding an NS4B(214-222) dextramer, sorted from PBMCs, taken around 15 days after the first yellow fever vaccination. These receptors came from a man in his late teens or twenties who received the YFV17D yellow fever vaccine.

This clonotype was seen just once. CDR3 sequence: CASSLSQGVYGYTF. CDR3 DNA: TGTGCCAGCAGTTTATCACAGGGGGTTTATGGCTACACCTTC. This sequence joins TRBV12-3 or TRBV12-4 and TRBJ1-2; 8 bases are a match to TRBD1. J was trimmed by 5 bases and V by 2 bases; bases with no gene match: 4. This CDR3 region has 14 residues.

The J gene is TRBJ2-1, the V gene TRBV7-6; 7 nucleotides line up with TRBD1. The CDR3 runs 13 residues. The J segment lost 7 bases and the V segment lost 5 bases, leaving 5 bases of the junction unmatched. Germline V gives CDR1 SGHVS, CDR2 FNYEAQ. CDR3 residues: CASSETGANEQFF. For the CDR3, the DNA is TGTGCCAGCAGCGAAACAGGGGCAAATGAGCAGTTCTTC.